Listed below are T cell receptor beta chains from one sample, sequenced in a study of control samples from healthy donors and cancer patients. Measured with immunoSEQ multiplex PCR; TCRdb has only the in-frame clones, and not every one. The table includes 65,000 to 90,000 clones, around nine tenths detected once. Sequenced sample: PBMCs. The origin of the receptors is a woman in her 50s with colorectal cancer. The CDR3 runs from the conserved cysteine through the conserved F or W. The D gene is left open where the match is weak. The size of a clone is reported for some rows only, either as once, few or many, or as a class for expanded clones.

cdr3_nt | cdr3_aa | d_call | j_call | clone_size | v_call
TGTGCCAGCAGTTACAACGAGGGGACCCAGTACTTC | CASSYNEGTQYF | NA | TRBJ2-5 | NA | TRBV6-2/TRBV6-3
TGTGCCAGCAGTGAGAGGGGAATGTATGGCTACACCTTC | CASSERGMYGYTF | NA | TRBJ1-2 | NA | TRBV6-1
TGTGCCAGCAGCCAACCAGGTCTCTCTGGAAACACCATATATTTT | CASSQPGLSGNTIYF | NA | TRBJ1-3 | NA | TRBV3-1/TRBV3-2
TGTGCCATCAGGACAGGGGTGGGTACTGAAGCTTTCTTT | CAIRTGVGTEAFF | TRBD1 | TRBJ1-1 | NA | TRBV10-3
TGTGCCAGCAGCGTAGAAGGCAGGCGAGATCAGCCCCAGCATTTT | CASSVEGRRDQPQHF | NA | TRBJ1-5 | once | TRBV9
TGTGCCAGCACCTCCGGGACAGAAAGCTATGGCTACACCTTC | CASTSGTESYGYTF | TRBD1 | TRBJ1-2 | once | TRBV9
TGTGCCACCAGCAGAGATCGAGTCGCGGTAGAGCAGTTCTTC | CATSRDRVAVEQFF | NA | TRBJ2-1 | NA | TRBV15
TGTGCCAGCAGTTACAAGACCAGGGGATATTCACCCCTCCACTTT | CASSYKTRGYSPLHF | NA | TRBJ1-6 | once | TRBV6-5
TGTGCCAGCAGCCAATCCGGGACGGAGAGCGATGAGCAGTTCTTC | CASSQSGTESDEQFF | NA | TRBJ2-1 | NA | TRBV7-7
TGTGCCAGTAGTATATTTAACTTCAACACCGGGGAGCTGTTTTTT | CASSIFNFNTGELFF | NA | TRBJ2-2 | NA | TRBV19
TGTGCCAGCAGCCAGGATGGACAGGGTCGGGCTTTCTTT | CASSQDGQGRAFF | TRBD1 | TRBJ1-1 | once | TRBV3-1/TRBV3-2
TGCGCCAGCAGCCAAGATACGGGGAACCGGGGCTACACCTTC | CASSQDTGNRGYTF | NA | TRBJ1-2 | NA | TRBV4-1
TGTGCCAGTAATCGGGGAACCGGGGAGCTGTTTTTT | CASNRGTGELFF | NA | TRBJ2-2 | once | TRBV7-3
TGTGCCACCAGTGATCCGGGACAGGGAGTTAGTGAGCAGTTCTTC | CATSDPGQGVSEQFF | TRBD1 | TRBJ2-1 | NA | TRBV24-1
TGCGCCAGCGTCCTGGGGCAGGGAGGGTCTGAAGCTTTCTTT | CASVLGQGGSEAFF | NA | TRBJ1-1 | NA | TRBV5-1
TGTGCCACGTCGGACAGGGGGCAGAACTATGGCTACACCTTC | CATSDRGQNYGYTF | TRBD1 | TRBJ1-2 | once | TRBV2
TGTGCCAGCAGTTTACACGATAATTCACCCCTCCACTTT | CASSLHDNSPLHF | NA | TRBJ1-6 | NA | TRBV28
TGTGCCAGCAATGGGACAGGGGAAAGCTACACCTTC | CASNGTGESYTF | TRBD1 | TRBJ1-2 | NA | TRBV3-1/TRBV3-2
TGTGCCAGCAGCTCCCCGGGACAGGGACGCACAGATACGCAGTATTTT | CASSSPGQGRTDTQYF | TRBD1 | TRBJ2-3 | NA | TRBV5-6
TGCGCCAGCAGCCAAGATCTAGATCAGCCCCAGCATTTT | CASSQDLDQPQHF | NA | TRBJ1-5 | NA | TRBV4-3
TGTGCCAGCAGGGACAGAGCCAATCAGCCCCAGCATTTT | CASRDRANQPQHF | NA | TRBJ1-5 | NA | TRBV2
TGTGCCAGCAGAGGGACAGGGTTTAACACTGAAGCTTTCTTT | CASRGTGFNTEAFF | TRBD1 | TRBJ1-1 | NA | TRBV6-5
TGTGCCAGCAGCTCCCACCCCAGGGCAGATACGCAGTATTTT | CASSSHPRADTQYF | NA | TRBJ2-3 | NA | TRBV28
TGTGCCAGCAGCCCGGGACCACGGGAGCAGTTCTTC | CASSPGPREQFF | NA | TRBJ2-1 | NA | TRBV12-3/TRBV12-4
TGTGCCAGCAGCTTTCGGCAGTCATACACTGAAGCTTTCTTT | CASSFRQSYTEAFF | NA | TRBJ1-1 | NA | TRBV7-9
TGTGCCAGCAGTTTTAGACTAAATACTGAAGCTTTCTTT | CASSFRLNTEAFF | NA | TRBJ1-1 | NA | TRBV28